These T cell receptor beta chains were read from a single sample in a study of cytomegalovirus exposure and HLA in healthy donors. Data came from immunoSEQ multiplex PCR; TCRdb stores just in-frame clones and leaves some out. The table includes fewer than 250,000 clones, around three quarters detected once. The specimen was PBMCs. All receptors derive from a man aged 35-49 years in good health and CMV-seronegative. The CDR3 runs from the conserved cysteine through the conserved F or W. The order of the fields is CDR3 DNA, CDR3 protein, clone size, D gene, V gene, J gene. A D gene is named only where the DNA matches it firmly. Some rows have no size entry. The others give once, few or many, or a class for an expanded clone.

TGTGCCAGCAGTCTCACAGGGGTGGACACCATATATTTT	CASSLTGVDTIYF	.	TRBD1	TRBV6-5	TRBJ1-3
TGTGCCAGCAGTCCTAGCGGGAGCACAGATACGCAGTATTTT	CASSPSGSTDTQYF	.	TRBD2	TRBV6-6	TRBJ2-3
TGTGCCAGTAGTATTCTAGGCAACTATGGCTACACCTTC	CASSILGNYGYTF	.	.	TRBV19	TRBJ1-2
TGTGCCAGTAGTATTAATAGACCCAGGGCGAGCACAGATACGCAGTATTTT	CASSINRPRASTDTQYF	.	.	TRBV19	TRBJ2-3
TGTGCCATCAGTGACACAAAAGGACAGACGAACACTGAAGCTTTCTTT	CAISDTKGQTNTEAFF	.	.	TRBV10-3	TRBJ1-1
TGTGCCAGTAGTATCCGAGGACAGGGGGCGTACGGCACTGAAGCTTTCTTT	CASSIRGQGAYGTEAFF	.	TRBD1	TRBV19	TRBJ1-1
TGCGCCAGCAGCCTTGGGACAGGGTTTTTCGGGGAGCTGTTTTTT	CASSLGTGFFGELFF	.	TRBD1	TRBV5-1	TRBJ2-2
TGTGCCAGCAGCGGGGGGACCGCCGTCGGGGGCTACACCTTC	CASSGGTAVGGYTF	.	.	TRBV7-9	TRBJ1-2
TGTGCCAGCAGCTTTGCGGCAGGGCAAGAGACCCAGTACTTC	CASSFAAGQETQYF	.	.	TRBV7-7	TRBJ2-5
TGTGCCAGCTCCCCGGTCGGACCCCCGGGGGACTATGGCTACACCTTC	CASSPVGPPGDYGYTF	.	.	TRBV28	TRBJ1-2
TGTGCCTCCTATGGACAGGGAGGCACTGAAGCCTTCTTT	CASYGQGGTEAFF	.	TRBD1	TRBV2	TRBJ1-1
TGTGCCAGCAAAGCTCGTTCAGGGGGTGAAAAACTGTTTTTT	CASKARSGGEKLFF	.	TRBD1	TRBV2	TRBJ1-4
TGTGCCAGCAGCTTAGGCCCCGCAGACTATGGCTACACCTTC	CASSLGPADYGYTF	.	.	TRBV7-9	TRBJ1-2
TGTGCCAGCAGTGACCCGGACAGCTTATTT	CASSDPDSLF	.	.	TRBV2	TRBJ1-1
TGTGCCAGCAGTTTAGGTCCAGCAGGGGGCTCAAGCTCCTACAATGAGCAGTTCTTC	CASSLGPAGGSSSYNEQFF	.	TRBD1	TRBV28	TRBJ2-1
TGTGCCAGCAGCCAAGGGACAGGGAAGCGCGGTGAGCAGTTCTTC	CASSQGTGKRGEQFF	.	TRBD1	TRBV14	TRBJ2-1
TGTGCCAGCAGCACCGGGACAGGCGCGAACACCGGGGAGCTGTTTTTT	CASSTGTGANTGELFF	.	TRBD1	TRBV7-2	TRBJ2-2
TGCGCCAGCAGTCAATCTTTCAGGGAAGGACAGCCCCAGCATTTT	CASSQSFREGQPQHF	.	.	TRBV23-1	TRBJ1-5
TGTGCCTGGAGTTTAAGCGGGGGCGGCAATGAGCAGTTCTTC	CAWSLSGGGNEQFF	.	TRBD2	TRBV30	TRBJ2-1
TGCGCCAGCAGTGAGAGTCAGGGGGGAGGCTCTGGGGCCAACGTCCTGACTTTC	CASSESQGGGSGANVLTF	.	.	TRBV10-2	TRBJ2-6
TGTGCCAGCTCACCACGCGAATTGGGGGGGCTCTACGAGCAGTACTTC	CASSPRELGGLYEQYF	.	.	TRBV18	TRBJ2-7
TGCGCCAGCAGTGAGAGGGGCCTAGGCACAGATACGCAGTATTTT	CASSERGLGTDTQYF	.	.	TRBV10-2	TRBJ2-3
TGTGCCAGCAGTGAAAGGGACAGGGGCACAGATACGCAGTATTTT	CASSERDRGTDTQYF	.	TRBD1	TRBV6-4	TRBJ2-3
TGTGCCAGCAGCTTAGAACAGGGCTGGTACGAGCAGTACTTC	CASSLEQGWYEQYF	once	.	TRBV7-9	TRBJ2-7
TGTGCCAGCAGCCGCACTAGCACAGATACGCAGTATTTT	CASSRTSTDTQYF	.	.	TRBV6-6	TRBJ2-3
TGCAGCGTAGTTACAGGGAAGGGTAAGAGCTCTGGAAACACCATATATTTT	CSVVTGKGKSSGNTIYF	.	.	TRBV29-1	TRBJ1-3
TGTGCCAGTACGGACAGAAAGAATCAGCCCCAGCATTTT	CASTDRKNQPQHF	.	.	TRBV19	TRBJ1-5
TGTGCCAGCAGCTTAGTAGGGGGCGGGGAGCTGTTTTTT	CASSLVGGGELFF	.	.	TRBV7-2	TRBJ2-2
TGTGCCAGCCGGGGTCAGGGGGCCTACGAGCAGTACTTC	CASRGQGAYEQYF	.	TRBD1	TRBV2	TRBJ2-7
TGTGCCAGCAGCGCAGGAGGGGGCGCGGGCTACACCTTC	CASSAGGGAGYTF	.	TRBD1	TRBV7-6	TRBJ1-2
TGTGCCAGCAGCTCGACAGTGAACGAGCAGTACTTC	CASSSTVNEQYF	.	.	TRBV5-6	TRBJ2-7
TGTGCCAGCAGCTTAGGGGGACAGGGGGGCGACGAGCAGTACTTC	CASSLGGQGGDEQYF	.	TRBD1	TRBV7-2	TRBJ2-7
TGTGCCAGCAGTCAACGGGGGACAGGGGTTTCCTACGAGCAGTACTTC	CASSQRGTGVSYEQYF	.	TRBD1	TRBV9	TRBJ2-7
TGTGCCAGCACCCGGGGGGGCCAGATAGATACGCAGTATTTT	CASTRGGQIDTQYF	few	TRBD2	TRBV6-5	TRBJ2-3
TGTGCCAGCAGTACACCCTTCAATGAGCAGTTCTTC	CASSTPFNEQFF	.	.	TRBV28	TRBJ2-1
TGTGCCAGCAAGGCCTTGGACAGTCTAAATCAGCCCCAGCATTTT	CASKALDSLNQPQHF	.	.	TRBV6-6	TRBJ1-5
TGTGCCAGCAAAGGGGGATACGAGCAGTACTTC	CASKGGYEQYF	few	.	TRBV5-5	TRBJ2-7
TGTGCCAGCAGCTTAGTAGGCGGGGGGGAGGATGCAGATACGCAGTATTTT	CASSLVGGGEDADTQYF	.	TRBD2	TRBV7-2	TRBJ2-3
TGTGCCATCAGTGGAGGGTCCATGAACACTGAAGCTTTCTTT	CAISGGSMNTEAFF	.	.	TRBV10-3	TRBJ1-1